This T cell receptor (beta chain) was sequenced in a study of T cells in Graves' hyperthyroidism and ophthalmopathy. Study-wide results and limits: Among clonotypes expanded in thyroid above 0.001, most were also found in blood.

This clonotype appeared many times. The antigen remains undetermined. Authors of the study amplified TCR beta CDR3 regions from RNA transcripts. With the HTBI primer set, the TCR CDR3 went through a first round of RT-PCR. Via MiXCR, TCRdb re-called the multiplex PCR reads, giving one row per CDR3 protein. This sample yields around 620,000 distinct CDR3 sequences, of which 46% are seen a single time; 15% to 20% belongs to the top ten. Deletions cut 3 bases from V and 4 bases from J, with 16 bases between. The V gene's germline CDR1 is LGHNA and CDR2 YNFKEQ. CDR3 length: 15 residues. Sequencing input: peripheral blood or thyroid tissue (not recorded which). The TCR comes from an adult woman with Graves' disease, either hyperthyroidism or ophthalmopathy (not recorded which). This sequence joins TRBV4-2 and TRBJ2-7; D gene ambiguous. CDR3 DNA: TGTGCCAGCAGCCAGAAACCGGGTCCAACGTACGAGCAGTACTTC. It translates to CASSQKPGPTYEQYF.